The clone carrying this T cell receptor beta chain showed up just a few times. As yet, its antigen is unknown. The source of the sample is a study of somatic mutations in cytotoxic T cells in rheumatoid arthritis. Some clones are missing from TCRdb's copy, which holds only in-frame ones; the method was immunoSEQ multiplex PCR. This table has approximately 20,000 clones, roughly 90% appearing once. Blood donors, with a median age of about 57 years (range about 20-75) and 45% to 65% female, made up the healthy control group. Both CD4+ and CD8+ cells were separated through positive magnetic bead selection, and their purity was verified using flow cytometry. Study findings and constraints: Clonality of CD8+ T cells, which was compared between rheumatoid arthritis patients and age-matched healthy controls, did not differ significantly. No age-related increase in CD8+ clonality was seen in healthy controls, but one was seen in rheumatoid arthritis patients.

The specimen sequenced was CD8+ T cells sorted from blood. This TCR derives from a man aged 35 to 55 in good health.

This CDR3 is CASSSTTYEQYF. The CDR3 bases are TGTGCCAGCAGCTCAACAACATACGAGCAGTACTTC. The chain couples TRBV7-9 to TRBJ2-7; no clear D. In germline, CDR1 is SEHNR, CDR2 FQNEAQ (reference sequence). V was cut by 4 bases and J by 4 bases, with 8 bases left in between. This CDR3 comprises 12 residues.